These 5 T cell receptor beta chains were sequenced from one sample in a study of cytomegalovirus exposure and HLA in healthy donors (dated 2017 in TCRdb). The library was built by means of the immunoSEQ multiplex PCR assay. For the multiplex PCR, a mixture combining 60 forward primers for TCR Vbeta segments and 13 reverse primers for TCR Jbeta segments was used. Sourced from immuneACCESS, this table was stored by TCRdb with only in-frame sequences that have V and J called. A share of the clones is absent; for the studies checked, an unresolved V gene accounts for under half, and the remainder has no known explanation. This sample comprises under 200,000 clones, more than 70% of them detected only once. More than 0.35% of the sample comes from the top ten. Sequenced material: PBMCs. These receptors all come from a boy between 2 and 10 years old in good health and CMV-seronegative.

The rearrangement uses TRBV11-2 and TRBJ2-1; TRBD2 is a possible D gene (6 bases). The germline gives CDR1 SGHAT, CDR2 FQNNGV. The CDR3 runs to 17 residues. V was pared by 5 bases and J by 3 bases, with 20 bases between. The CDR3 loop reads CASSPVWGSGNYNEQFF. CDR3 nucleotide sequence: TGTGCCAGCAGCCCGGTCTGGGGTAGCGGTAACTACAATGAGCAGTTCTTC.

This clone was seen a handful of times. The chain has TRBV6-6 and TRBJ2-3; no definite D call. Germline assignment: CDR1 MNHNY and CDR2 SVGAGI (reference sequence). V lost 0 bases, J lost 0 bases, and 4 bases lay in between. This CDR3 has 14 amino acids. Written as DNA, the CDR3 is TGTGCCAGCAGTTACTCCCCTAGCACAGATACGCAGTATTTT. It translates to CASSYSPSTDTQYF.

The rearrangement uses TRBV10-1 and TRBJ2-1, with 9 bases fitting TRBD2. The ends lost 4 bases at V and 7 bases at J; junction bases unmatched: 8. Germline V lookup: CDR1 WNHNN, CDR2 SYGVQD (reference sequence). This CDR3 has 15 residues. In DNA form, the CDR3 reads TGCGCCAGCAGTGCCCTTGCGGGAGGGTGGAATGAGCAGTTCTTC. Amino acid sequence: CASSALAGGWNEQFF.

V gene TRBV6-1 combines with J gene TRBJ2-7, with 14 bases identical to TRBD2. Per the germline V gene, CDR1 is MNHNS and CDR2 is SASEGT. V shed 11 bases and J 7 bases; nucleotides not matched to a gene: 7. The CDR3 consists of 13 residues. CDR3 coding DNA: TGTGCCTCATGGACTAGCGGGAGGCGGGAGCAGTACTTC. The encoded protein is CASWTSGRREQYF.

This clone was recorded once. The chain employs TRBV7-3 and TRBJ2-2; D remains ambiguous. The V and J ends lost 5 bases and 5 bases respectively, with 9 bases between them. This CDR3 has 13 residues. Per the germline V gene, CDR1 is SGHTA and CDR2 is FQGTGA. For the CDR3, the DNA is TGTGCCAGCAGCACCCTTAGAACCGGGGAGCTGTTTTTT. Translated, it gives CASSTLRTGELFF.